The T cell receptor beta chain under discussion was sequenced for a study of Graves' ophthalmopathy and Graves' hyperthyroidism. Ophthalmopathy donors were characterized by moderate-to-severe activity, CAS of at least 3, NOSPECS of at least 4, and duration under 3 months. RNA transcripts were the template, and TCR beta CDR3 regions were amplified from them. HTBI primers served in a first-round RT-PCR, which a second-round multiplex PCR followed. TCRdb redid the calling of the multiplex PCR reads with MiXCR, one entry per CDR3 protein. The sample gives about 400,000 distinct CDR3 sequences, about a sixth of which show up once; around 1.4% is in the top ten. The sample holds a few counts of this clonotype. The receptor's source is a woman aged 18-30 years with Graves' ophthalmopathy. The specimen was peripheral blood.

The CDR3 protein is CASSQDLLPDYEQYF. The CDR3 DNA sequence: TGTGCCAGCAGCCAAGATTTGTTGCCAGACTACGAGCAGTACTTC. The gene calls are TRBV3-1 and TRBJ2-7, with no clear D. This CDR3 has 15 amino acids. V dropped 0 bases and J dropped 3 bases, with 12 bases sitting between them. Germline CDR1 LGHDT, CDR2 YNNKEL (reference sequence).